This is a list of T cell receptor beta chains from one sample in a study of blood T cell repertoires in COVID-19. Produced via immunoSEQ multiplex PCR; TCRdb's table is partial and in-frame only. This sample has approximately 330,000 clones, with approximately 83% found just once. Sequencing used PBMCs or T cells enriched from blood (not recorded which). These receptors were collected from a woman aged 35 to 49 with acute COVID-19. The CDR3 runs from the conserved cysteine through the conserved F or W. Each record gives: CDR3 protein, CDR3 DNA, D gene, clone size, J gene, V gene. A D gene is named only where the DNA matches it firmly. Size is omitted from some rows. Given values are once, few, many or a class for expanded clones.

CDR3 protein: CASSLLYTPGDTGELFF
CDR3 DNA: TGTGCCAGCAGCTTGCTGTATACACCCGGGGACACCGGGGAGCTGTTTTTT
D gene: NA
clone size: few
J gene: TRBJ2-2
V gene: TRBV5-6

CDR3 protein: CASSLSQGYNQPQHF
CDR3 DNA: TGTGCCAGCAGCTTATCACAGGGTTACAATCAGCCCCAGCATTTT
D gene: NA
clone size: NA
J gene: TRBJ1-5
V gene: TRBV7-2

CDR3 protein: CASSLSITGELFF
CDR3 DNA: TGCGCCAGCAGCTTGTCTATCACCGGGGAGCTGTTTTTT
D gene: NA
clone size: once
J gene: TRBJ2-2
V gene: TRBV5-1

CDR3 protein: CASSQDGTVTSGNTIYF
CDR3 DNA: TGTGCCAGCAGCCAAGATGGGACAGTTACTTCTGGAAACACCATATATTTT
D gene: TRBD1
clone size: NA
J gene: TRBJ1-3
V gene: TRBV3-1/TRBV3-2

CDR3 protein: CATWSGNGGAAYGYTF
CDR3 DNA: TGTGCCACCTGGAGTGGAAACGGGGGGGCAGCATATGGCTACACCTTC
D gene: NA
clone size: once
J gene: TRBJ1-2
V gene: TRBV5-4

CDR3 protein: CASSSAAGGPNTQYF
CDR3 DNA: TGTGCCAGCAGTTCAGCAGCGGGAGGGCCAAATACGCAGTATTTT
D gene: TRBD2
clone size: few
J gene: TRBJ2-3
V gene: TRBV28

CDR3 protein: CASSAGTGGFYEQFF
CDR3 DNA: TGTGCCAGCTCGGCCGGGACAGGGGGCTTCTATGAGCAGTTCTTC
D gene: TRBD1
clone size: NA
J gene: TRBJ2-1
V gene: TRBV18

CDR3 protein: CASSGYGGAADTQYF
CDR3 DNA: TGTGCCAGCAGCGGGTACGGGGGGGCCGCAGATACGCAGTATTTT
D gene: TRBD2
clone size: NA
J gene: TRBJ2-3
V gene: TRBV13

CDR3 protein: CASSPGSNTEAFF
CDR3 DNA: TGTGCCAGCAGCCCCGGTAGCAACACTGAAGCTTTCTTT
D gene: NA
clone size: NA
J gene: TRBJ1-1
V gene: TRBV7-3

CDR3 protein: CASSYSQQNTEAFF
CDR3 DNA: TGTGCCAGCAGTTACTCCCAACAGAACACTGAAGCTTTCTTT
D gene: NA
clone size: NA
J gene: TRBJ1-1
V gene: TRBV6-2/TRBV6-3

CDR3 protein: CASSFGQGSEKLFF
CDR3 DNA: TGTGCCAGCAGCTTTGGACAGGGGAGTGAAAAACTGTTTTTT
D gene: TRBD1
clone size: once
J gene: TRBJ1-4
V gene: TRBV6-5

CDR3 protein: CATSDRQRGTDTQYF
CDR3 DNA: TGTGCCACCAGTGATAGACAGCGGGGGACAGATACGCAGTATTTT
D gene: TRBD2
clone size: NA
J gene: TRBJ2-3
V gene: TRBV24-1

CDR3 protein: CASSSLAGVLYEQYF
CDR3 DNA: TGTGCCAGCAGCTCCTTAGCGGGAGTTCTTTACGAGCAGTACTTC
D gene: TRBD2
clone size: NA
J gene: TRBJ2-7
V gene: TRBV5-6

CDR3 protein: CASRGQGYGYTF
CDR3 DNA: TGTGCCAGCAGGGGACAGGGGTATGGCTACACCTTC
D gene: TRBD1
clone size: NA
J gene: TRBJ1-2
V gene: TRBV6-5

CDR3 protein: CASSPMDRERNGYTF
CDR3 DNA: TGCGCCAGCAGCCCAATGGACAGGGAGAGGAATGGCTACACCTTC
D gene: TRBD1
clone size: NA
J gene: TRBJ1-2
V gene: TRBV4-1

CDR3 protein: CARQDGHFSIGYTF
CDR3 DNA: TGTGCCAGACAAGACGGACATTTTAGTATCGGCTACACCTTC
D gene: NA
clone size: NA
J gene: TRBJ1-2
V gene: TRBV27

CDR3 protein: CAWSDDRGNSPLHF
CDR3 DNA: TGTGCCTGGAGTGATGACAGGGGTAATTCACCCCTCCACTTT
D gene: TRBD1
clone size: once
J gene: TRBJ1-6
V gene: TRBV30

CDR3 protein: CATSGGSYGYTF
CDR3 DNA: TGTGCCACCTCGGGGGGGTCCTATGGCTACACCTTC
D gene: NA
clone size: NA
J gene: TRBJ1-2
V gene: TRBV19

CDR3 protein: CASSLDRGRLHRYAEAFF
CDR3 DNA: TGTGCCAGCAGCTTGGACAGGGGGCGCCTACACCGTTACGCTGAAGCTTTCTTT
D gene: TRBD1
clone size: NA
J gene: TRBJ1-1
V gene: TRBV7-6

CDR3 protein: CASSLGPMGQGRYNSPLHF
CDR3 DNA: TGTGCCAGCAGTTTAGGACCCATGGGACAGGGGAGATATAATTCACCCCTCCACTTT
D gene: TRBD1
clone size: once
J gene: TRBJ1-6
V gene: TRBV27

CDR3 protein: CASTGTGNQPQHF
CDR3 DNA: TGTGCCAGCACCGGGACAGGGAATCAGCCCCAGCATTTT
D gene: TRBD1
clone size: NA
J gene: TRBJ1-5
V gene: TRBV28